The 25 T cell receptor beta chains below all came from one sample that was sequenced in a study of T cell responses to AZD1222 COVID-19 vaccine. Sequenced by immunoSEQ multiplex PCR; TCRdb stores in-frame clones only, minus some. The sample has roughly 150,000 clones; about 90% are singletons. Specimen: peripheral blood, collected on day 0 of AZD1222 vaccination. Source of these receptors: an adult in good health.

The V and J genes are TRBV9 and TRBJ2-7; D perhaps matches TRBD2 (6 bases). Germline V gene lookup returns CDR1 SGDLS and CDR2 YYNGEE. Trimming took 2 bases from V and 6 from J, leaving 15 bases between them. The CDR3 is 14 amino acids. CDR3 sequence (DNA): TGTGCCAGCAGCGTGGGCGTGGAGGGGCGCGAGCAGTACTTC. Residues: CASSVGVEGREQYF.

This clone turned up a few times. V and J are TRBV5-1 and TRBJ1-6; TRBD1 agrees at 8 bases. In germline, CDR1 is SGHRS, CDR2 YFSETQ. V shed 3 bases, J shed 10 bases, and the junction held 6 bases outside the gene matches. The CDR3 extends over 14 amino acids. CDR3: CASSSTGGGSPLHF. CDR3 bases: TGCGCCAGCAGCTCCACAGGGGGTGGATCACCCCTCCACTTT.

The chain employs TRBV12-5 and TRBJ2-4; unclear D gene. Trimming took 1 base from V and 5 from J, leaving 0 bases between them. The CDR3 is made up of 11 amino acids. Germline V gene data show CDR1 as LGHNT and CDR2 as FRNRAP. CDR3 bases: TGTGCTAGTGGTTTGGAAAACATTCAGTACTTC. Protein: CASGLENIQYF.

The chain joins TRBV7-2 to TRBJ2-7; 10 positions agree with TRBD1. The CDR3 consists of 16 residues. The germline gives CDR1 SGHTA, CDR2 FQGNSA. The J segment lost 3 bases and the V segment lost 5 bases, leaving 10 bases of the junction unmatched. Here the CDR3 reads CASSRWGQGFYYEQYF. CDR3 nucleotides: TGTGCCAGCAGCCGCTGGGGACAGGGGTTTTACTACGAGCAGTACTTC.

CDR3 DNA sequence: TGTGCCAGCAGCCAATATGGGCGGACTACCTACAATGAGCAGTTCTTC. Its translation: CASSQYGRTTYNEQFF. The chain recombines TRBV3-1 (or the pseudogene TRBV3-2) with TRBJ2-1; weak D call: TRBD2 (6 bases). Germline V gene sequence: CDR1 LGHDT, CDR2 YNNKEL (reference sequence). Trimming removed 2 bases at V and 2 bases at J, with 13 bases between. This CDR3 is built from 16 residues.

The chain joins TRBV27 to TRBJ1-5; weak D call: TRBD1 (5 bases). V was shortened by 5 bases and J by 4 bases, with 15 bases between the two germline ends. The CDR3 contains 15 residues. Germline values: CDR1 MNHEY, CDR2 SMNVEV (reference sequence). The DNA of the CDR3 is TGTGCCAGCAGTCCCTATGGCAGGGTTAATCAGCCCCAGCATTTT. Translation gives CASSPYGRVNQPQHF.

This chain links TRBV6-5 with TRBJ2-1; 7 bases map to TRBD1. CDR1 and CDR2 (germline): MNHEY, SVGAGI. J was trimmed by 5 bases and V by 5 bases; bases with no gene match: 6. The CDR3 has 14 amino acids. This CDR3 reads CASSRTGRDNEQFF. The CDR3 nucleotides are TGTGCCAGCAGTAGGACAGGAAGGGACAATGAGCAGTTCTTC.

This sequence joins TRBV27 and TRBJ2-7; 8 nucleotides align to TRBD1. The CDR3 runs to 14 residues. Germline loops: CDR1 MNHEY, CDR2 SMNVEV (reference sequence). After removal of 7 bases from V and 3 bases from J, the junction contained 8 bases not matched to a gene. The CDR3, as DNA: TGTGCCAGCAAACTCAGGGGGCCCAGCTACGAGCAGTACTTC. Protein: CASKLRGPSYEQYF.

The chain combines TRBV7-9 with TRBJ1-2; 11 positions match TRBD1. The length of the CDR3 is 13 residues. Germline-derived CDR1 and CDR2 are SEHNR and FQNEAQ (reference sequence). The V gene end was trimmed by 7 bases and the J gene end by 5 bases; junction bases not matched to a gene: 3. CDR3 in amino acids: CASNGQGAYGYTF. For the CDR3, the DNA is TGTGCCAGCAACGGACAGGGGGCGTATGGCTACACCTTC.

This chain uses TRBV3-1 (or the pseudogene TRBV3-2) with TRBJ1-1; possibly TRBD1 for D (5 bases). CDR3 length equals 15 residues. Germline CDR1 and CDR2: LGHDT and YNNKEL (reference sequence). V lost 2 bases and J lost 1, with 11 bases in between. The CDR3 coding sequence is TGTGCCAGCAGCCAACCAGGGAGGGGGAACACTGAAGCTTTCTTT. This gives the protein CASSQPGRGNTEAFF.

The chain has TRBV3-1 (or the pseudogene TRBV3-2) and TRBJ2-3; TRBD2 matches 9 bases. CDR1 and CDR2 (germline): LGHDT, YNNKEL (reference sequence). The CDR3 covers 17 residues. J was trimmed by 4 bases and V by 6 bases; bases with no gene match: 14. The CDR3: CASSRPQGLAGADTQYF. CDR3 DNA: TGTGCCAGCAGTCGCCCCCAGGGACTAGCTGGCGCAGATACGCAGTATTTT.

V and J are TRBV3-1 (or the pseudogene TRBV3-2) and TRBJ2-1, with D perhaps matching TRBD1 (5 bases). Trimming took 7 bases from V and 6 from J, leaving 16 bases between them. This CDR3 has 14 residues. The germline V gene encodes CDR1 LGHDT and CDR2 YNNKEL (reference sequence). The CDR3 DNA is TGTGCCAGCACCCTGGGGCTACGGCTCAATGAGCAGTTCTTC. Translation gives CASTLGLRLNEQFF.

V and J are TRBV28 and TRBJ1-2; 10 nucleotides align to TRBD1. The CDR3 sequence is 14 residues long. CDR1 and CDR2 (germline): MDHEN, SYDVKM. Trimming at V came to 7 bases and at J to 12 bases, leaving 14 bases not matched to a gene. The CDR3 DNA sequence: TGTGCCAGCACTCTCTCCGGGACAGGGGCTGGGAACACCTTC. Translating gives CASTLSGTGAGNTF.

The genes are TRBV12-5 and TRBJ2-3, with D possibly matching TRBD2 (5 bases). Trimming removed 6 bases at V and 8 bases at J, with 18 bases between. The CDR3 has 14 residues. The germline V gene encodes CDR1 LGHNT and CDR2 FRNRAP. The CDR3 DNA follows: TGTGCTAGTGGACCTTTAGACCTACGGGGTACGCAGTATTTT. Translation: CASGPLDLRGTQYF.

The chain couples TRBV2 to TRBJ2-3; the D is unclear. V was pared by 5 bases and J by 2 bases, with 8 bases between. This CDR3 comprises 13 residues. Per germline, CDR1 SNHLY and CDR2 FYNNEI. CDR3 region: CASSKWATDTQYF. CDR3 bases: TGTGCCAGCAGTAAGTGGGCCACAGATACGCAGTATTTT.

The genes are TRBV9 and TRBJ2-7; D may be TRBD2 (6 bases). Germline values: CDR1 SGDLS, CDR2 YYNGEE. This CDR3 has 12 residues. Trimming pared 0 bases from V and 5 bases from J, leaving 6 bases between. The CDR3: CASSVGGDEQYF. In DNA, the CDR3 is TGTGCCAGCAGCGTAGGGGGGGACGAGCAGTACTTC. Together with reference TRBV9 and TRBJ2-7, the CDR3 gives the full variable domain: DSGVTQTPKHLITATGQRVTLRCSPRSGDLSVYWYQQSLDQGLQFLIQYYNGEERAKGNILERFSAQQFPDLHSELNLSSLELGDSALYFCASSVGGDEQYFGPGTRLTVT.

The chain employs TRBV19 and TRBJ2-1; 9 bases align to TRBD2. Germline lookup yields CDR1 LNHDA and CDR2 SQIVND (reference sequence). The ends lost 0 bases at V and 7 bases at J; junction bases unmatched: 7. This CDR3 is 16 amino acids long. This chain's CDR3 is CASSIDRLAGLNEQFF. The CDR3 DNA reads as TGTGCCAGTAGTATAGATAGGCTAGCGGGGCTTAATGAGCAGTTCTTC.

The chain joins TRBV14 to TRBJ2-7, with D hard to call. The V end lost 4 bases, the J end lost 5 bases, and 18 bases lay between the germline ends. Germline V gene data show CDR1 as SGHDN and CDR2 as FVKESK. This CDR3 is built from 15 residues. This CDR3 is CASSPLPSRGHEQYF. The CDR3 DNA reads as TGTGCCAGCAGCCCTCTCCCCTCAAGAGGCCACGAGCAGTACTTC.

CDR3 in amino acids: CASSKTAGQGTGELFF. CDR3 DNA sequence: TGTGCCAGCAGCAAGACCGCCGGACAGGGCACCGGGGAGCTGTTTTTT. This chain links TRBV7-3 with TRBJ2-2; 8 bases map to TRBD1. Looked up from germline, CDR1 is SGHTA and CDR2 is FQGTGA. After removal of 5 bases from V and 4 bases from J, the junction contained 9 bases not matched to a gene. This CDR3 has 16 amino acids.

Concerning this clone itself: Different DNA sequences within this sample yield the same CDR3. This chain uses TRBV7-2 with TRBJ2-2, with D possibly matching TRBD2 (6 bases). The CDR3 extends over 14 amino acids. CDR1 SGHTA and CDR2 FQGNSA come from the germline V gene. The V gene lost 5 bases and the J gene lost 6 bases, with 13 bases spanning the gap. The CDR3, as DNA: TGTGCCAGCAGCCCGGGACTGAGGCCCGGGGAGCTGTTTTTT. The encoded protein is CASSPGLRPGELFF.

The chain couples TRBV21-1 to TRBJ1-5; TRBD1 is the table's D call, not checked against the DNA. TRBV21-1 is given as a pseudogene. There are 16 residues in the CDR3. The CDR3 region is CASSPRTQGSFKPQHF. For the CDR3, the DNA is TGTGCCAGCAGCCCGCGGACGCAGGGGTCTTTTAAGCCCCAGCATTTT.

The chain employs TRBV29-1 and TRBJ1-5; the match to TRBD1 covers 7 bases. CDR3 size: 13 residues. CDR1 and CDR2 (germline): SQVTM, ANQGSEA. V trimming: 5 bases; J trimming: 7 bases; junction bases outside the gene matches: 8. The CDR3 loop reads CSVLATGNQPQHF. CDR3 nucleotides: TGCAGCGTTCTAGCGACAGGGAACCAGCCCCAGCATTTT.

The V gene is TRBV4-2, the J gene TRBJ2-1, with no clear D. The V gene's germline CDR1 is LGHNA and CDR2 YNFKEQ. Trimming removed 0 bases from V and 8 bases from J, with 11 bases in between. The CDR3 is 14 residues long. The CDR3, as DNA: TGTGCCAGCAGCCAAGAGGCCGATCGGGATGAGCAGTTCTTC. As protein: CASSQEADRDEQFF.

The V call is TRBV12-5, the J call TRBJ1-3; D is undetermined. V dropped 0 bases and J dropped 7 bases, with 13 bases sitting between them. The germline CDR1 and CDR2 sequences are LGHNT and FRNRAP. The CDR3 length is 15 residues. The CDR3: CASGLVHGSRNTIYF. The CDR3 region has the DNA TGTGCTAGTGGTTTGGTACATGGGTCTCGGAACACCATATATTTT.

The rearrangement uses TRBV9 and TRBJ2-2, with TRBD2 identical over 8 bases. CDR1 and CDR2 (germline): SGDLS, YYNGEE. Trimming took 7 bases from V and 5 from J; bases not matched to a gene: 7. This CDR3 comprises 14 residues. The CDR3 coding sequence is TGTGCCAGCGGCGGAGCGGGAGTTACCGGGGAGCTGTTTTTT. Protein product: CASGGAGVTGELFF.